The 15 T cell receptor beta chains below all came from one sample that was sequenced in a study of glioma-infiltrating T cells. TCR alpha and beta CDR3 regions were amplified from RNA using iRepertoire nested multiplex PCR. TCRdb re-called the multiplex PCR reads with MiXCR, one entry per CDR3 protein. Here the sample spans approximately 400,000 distinct CDR3 sequences, around 38% being singletons. Sequenced: glioma tissue, nonneoplastic brain tissue, or PBMCs (not recorded which). The source of these receptors is a human donor with low-grade glioma or glioblastoma, undergoing nonglioma brain surgery, or in good health (not recorded which).

The chain employs TRBV27 and TRBJ1-1; TRBD1 might be the D (5 bases). Per the germline V gene, CDR1 is MNHEY and CDR2 is SMNVEV (reference sequence). There are 17 residues in the CDR3. The V gene lost 10 bases and the J gene lost 4 bases, with 28 bases spanning the gap. CDR3 in amino acids: CANGRPPGLRRVTEAFF. Here the CDR3 DNA reads TGTGCCAACGGTAGGCCTCCGGGACTGCGGCGGGTCACTGAAGCTTTCTTT.

The chain is built from TRBV6-5 and TRBJ2-1; 9 bases match TRBD2. Losses at the gene ends were 2 bases for V and 0 bases for J; bases not matched to a gene: 8. Germline V gives CDR1 MNHEY, CDR2 SVGAGI. CDR3 length: 18 residues. The CDR3 loop reads CASSYTRLAESSYNEQFF. CDR3 in DNA: TGTGCCAGCAGTTACACCCGACTAGCGGAGAGCTCCTACAATGAGCAGTTCTTC.

This clonotype appeared many times. The chain combines TRBV25-1 with TRBJ1-1; 7 positions agree with TRBD1. This CDR3 is 14 amino acids long. Germline V gene sequence: CDR1 MGHDK, CDR2 SYGVNS. V lost 4 bases and J lost 1; bases outside the gene matches: 3. This chain's CDR3 is CASSVQGKNTEAFF. The DNA of the CDR3 is TGTGCCAGCAGTGTACAGGGGAAGAACACTGAAGCTTTCTTT.

The CDR3 is CSGRDTYEQYF. CDR3 coding DNA: TGCAGCGGCCGGGACACCTACGAGCAGTACTTC. The chain links TRBV29-1 to TRBJ2-7, with D maybe TRBD1 (6 bases). CDR1 is SQVTM and CDR2 is ANQGSEA in the germline V gene. This CDR3 region has 11 residues. V was shortened by 7 bases and J by 2 bases, with 9 bases between the two germline ends.

This clonotype was detected only a few times. The rearrangement uses TRBV15 and TRBJ1-4; D may be TRBD1 (5 bases). With 6 bases removed from V and 3 bases from J, the gap between germline ends came to 14 bases. Germline CDR1 reads LNHNV; CDR2 reads YYDKDF (reference sequence). The CDR3 runs 15 residues. CDR3 region: CATRPRGASNEKLFF. The CDR3 DNA follows: TGTGCCACCAGGCCCCGGGGCGCGTCTAATGAAAAACTGTTTTTT.

This clonotype was observed a handful of times. J is TRBJ2-7 and V is TRBV20-1, with 8 bases matching TRBD2. The V gene end was trimmed by 0 bases and the J gene end by 3 bases; junction bases not matched to a gene: 4. Germline V gives CDR1 DFQATT, CDR2 SNEGSKA (reference sequence). The CDR3 extends over 14 amino acids. The DNA for the CDR3 is TGCAGTGCTAGAGAACTAGCGGTCCTCTACGAGCAGTACTTC. Protein: CSARELAVLYEQYF.

The chain uses TRBV9 and TRBJ2-7; weak D call: TRBD1 (6 bases). V gave up 2 bases and J gave up 1 base, with 13 bases separating them. This CDR3 is 15 amino acids long. Germline V gives CDR1 SGDLS, CDR2 YYNGEE. The CDR3 region has the DNA TGTGCCAGCAGCGTCTCCGGGACACCTTCCTACGAGCAGTACTTC. Translation gives CASSVSGTPSYEQYF.

This clonotype came up once. J is TRBJ2-7 and V is TRBV20-1; 12 nucleotides match TRBD2. Unmatched junction bases numbered 4, after V lost 1 base and J lost 6 bases. The CDR3 covers 14 residues. Germline V gives CDR1 DFQATT, CDR2 SNEGSKA (reference sequence). The CDR3 DNA follows: TGCAGTGCTAGAGGACTAGCGGGAGCGATCGAGCAGTACTTC. It codes for CSARGLAGAIEQYF.

The chain couples TRBV28 to TRBJ2-3; TRBD2 agrees at 8 bases. The V gene end was trimmed by 3 bases and the J gene end by 3 bases; junction bases not matched to a gene: 8. CDR3 length: 16 residues. Germline values: CDR1 MDHEN, CDR2 SYDVKM. The CDR3 nucleotides are TGTGCCAGCAGTTTGGGAGCGGGAGTGTCGACAGATACGCAGTATTTT. Protein sequence: CASSLGAGVSTDTQYF.

This clonotype appeared a few times. The chain links TRBV18 to TRBJ1-5, with 9 bases lining up with TRBD1. The CDR3 extends over 15 amino acids. Germline V CDR1 and CDR2: KGHSH, LQKENI. Unmatched junction bases numbered 5, after V lost 5 bases and J lost 3 bases. The CDR3 sequence: CASSSGQGNNQPQHF. The CDR3 nucleotides are TGTGCCAGCTCATCCGGACAGGGGAACAATCAGCCCCAGCATTTT. Supplemented by reference TRBV18 and TRBJ1-5, the full variable domain reads NAGVMQNPRHLVRRRGQEARLRCSPMKGHSHVYWYRQLPEEGLKFMVYLQKENIIDESGMPKERFSAEFPKEGPSILRIQQVVRGDSAAYFCASSSGQGNNQPQHFGDGTRLSIL.

A few counts support this clonotype. The chain has TRBV6-1 and TRBJ2-6, with D possibly being TRBD1 (5 bases). The CDR3 runs to 18 residues. V gave up 2 bases and J gave up 0 bases, with 14 bases separating them. CDR1 and CDR2 (germline): MNHNS, SASEGT. The CDR3 protein is CASSERGRVFSGANVLTF. The CDR3 DNA reads as TGTGCCAGCAGTGAAAGGGGCCGAGTGTTCTCTGGGGCCAACGTCCTGACTTTC.

This clonotype was found once. A much more abundant neighbour one base away suggests this may be a read error. The CDR3 DNA follows: TGTGCCAGCAGCCTACTACCGGGCCTTCTTGAAGCTTCCTTT. This gives the protein CASSLLPGLLEASF. The chain uses TRBV7-9 and TRBJ1-1; D unresolved. This CDR3 region has 14 residues. The germline CDR1 and CDR2 sequences are SEHNR and FQNEAQ (reference sequence).

The chain joins TRBV5-4 to TRBJ1-2, with D hard to call. There are 14 residues in the CDR3. Germline values: CDR1 SGHNT, CDR2 YYREEE (reference sequence). Trimming stripped 0 bases from V and 7 bases from J, with 13 bases between. The CDR3 region is CASSLAGQWFGYTF. In DNA form, the CDR3 reads TGTGCCAGCAGCTTGGCCGGGCAGTGGTTTGGCTACACCTTC.

This clonotype was detected only once. A read error may be the cause here, since a much bigger clone is one base away. This rearrangement joins TRBV20-1 to TRBJ2-3; 12 nucleotides line up with TRBD2. Germline V gene data show CDR1 as DFQATT and CDR2 as SNEGSKA (reference sequence). Trimming removed 1 base from V and 5 bases from J; junction bases left unmatched: 10. The length of the CDR3 is 17 residues. As DNA, the CDR3 is TGCAGTGCTAGAGGTGCCGGACTAGCGGGACCCGGAGATACGCAGTATTTT. Protein: CSARGAGLAGPGDTQYF.

In its sample, this clonotype was seen a few times. DNA of the CDR3: TGTGCCAGCAGCCAAGATAGACAAAGTAGCAATCAGCCCCAGCATTTT. Protein product: CASSQDRQSSNQPQHF. J is TRBJ1-5 and V is TRBV14, with no clear D. The CDR3 loop spans 16 amino acids. Germline CDR1 is SGHDN and CDR2 is FVKESK. Trimming took 0 bases from V and 0 from J, leaving 9 bases between them.